The clone carrying this TCR beta chain occurred many times. TCRdb fed the 5' RACE reads into MiXCR, producing one record per CDR3 protein. The sample contains 30,000 to 45,000 distinct CDR3 sequences, approximately 9.9% of which appear only once. This CDR3 region has 14 residues. The germline V and J ends were trimmed by 3 bases and 4 bases, with 12 bases remaining between them. CDR1 is LNHDA and CDR2 is SQIVND in the germline V gene (reference sequence). This record belongs to a study of early T cells in non-severe SARS-CoV-2 infection. This chain joins TRBV19 and TRBJ1-1; D ambiguous. The sample consisted of whole blood. This clonotype was sampled from an adult who was a healthcare worker with PCR-confirmed SARS-CoV-2 infection or an uninfected control (not recorded which). This CDR3 is CASSIGPWGTEAFF. The CDR3 region has the DNA TGTGCCAGTAGTATCGGGCCTTGGGGCACTGAAGCTTTCTTT. Full variable domain (missing parts from reference TRBV19 and TRBJ1-1): DGGITQSPKYLFRKEGQNVTLSCEQNLNHDAMYWYRQDPGQGLRLIYYSQIVNDFQKGDIAEGYSVSREKKESFPLTVTSAQKNPTAFYLCASSIGPWGTEAFFGQGTRLTVV.